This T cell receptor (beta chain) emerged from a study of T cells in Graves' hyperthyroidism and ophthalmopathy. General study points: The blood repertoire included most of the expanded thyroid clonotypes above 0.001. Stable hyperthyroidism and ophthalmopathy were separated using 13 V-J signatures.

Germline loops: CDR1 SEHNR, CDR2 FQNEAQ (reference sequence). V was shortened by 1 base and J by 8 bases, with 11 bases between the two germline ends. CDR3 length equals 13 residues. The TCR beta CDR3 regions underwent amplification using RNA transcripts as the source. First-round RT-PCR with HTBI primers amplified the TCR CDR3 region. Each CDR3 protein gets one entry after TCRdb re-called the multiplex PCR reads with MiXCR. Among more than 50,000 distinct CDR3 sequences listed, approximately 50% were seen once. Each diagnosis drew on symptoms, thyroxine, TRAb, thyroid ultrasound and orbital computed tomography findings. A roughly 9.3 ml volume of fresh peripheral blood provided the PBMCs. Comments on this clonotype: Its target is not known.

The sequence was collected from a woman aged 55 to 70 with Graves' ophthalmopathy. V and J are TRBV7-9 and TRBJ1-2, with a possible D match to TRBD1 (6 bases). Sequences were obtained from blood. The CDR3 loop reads CASSLGGTSGYTF. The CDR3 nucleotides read TGTGCCAGCAGCTTAGGCGGGACATCGGGCTACACCTTC.